This TCR beta chain emerged from a study of blood T cell repertoires in COVID-19. Worth noting for this clone: A read error may account for a junction end that differs from germline. Other DNA sequences within the sample encode an identical CDR3.

Patients of the Seattle cohort, enrolled during active infection, were followed longitudinally. Measured with immunoSEQ multiplex PCR; TCRdb has only the in-frame clones, and not every one. Here the sample spans about 130,000 clones, 75% to 90% being singletons. Germline V CDR1 and CDR2: SEHNR, FQNEAQ (reference sequence). The length of the CDR3 is 17 residues. Material: peripheral blood. This TCR came from an elderly woman with COVID-19, enrolled during active disease. V is TRBV7-9 and J is TRBJ2-2; 8 nucleotides line up with TRBD2. In DNA, the CDR3 is TGTGCCAGCAGCTTAACGGGAGGGGACCGTCCCAGCGGGGAGTTGTTTTTT. It codes for CASSLTGGDRPSGELFF.